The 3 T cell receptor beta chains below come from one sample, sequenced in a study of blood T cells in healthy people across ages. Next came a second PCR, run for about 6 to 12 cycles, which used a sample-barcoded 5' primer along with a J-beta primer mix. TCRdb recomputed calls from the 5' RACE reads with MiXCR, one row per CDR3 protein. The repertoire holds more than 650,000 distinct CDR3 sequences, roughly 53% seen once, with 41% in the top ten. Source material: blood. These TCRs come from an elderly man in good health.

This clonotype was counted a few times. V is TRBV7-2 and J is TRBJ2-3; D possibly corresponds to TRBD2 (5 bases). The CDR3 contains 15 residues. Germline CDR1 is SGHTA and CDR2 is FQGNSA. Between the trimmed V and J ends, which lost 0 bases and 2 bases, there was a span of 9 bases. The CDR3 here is CASSLAGAATDTQYF. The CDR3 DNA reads TGTGCCAGCAGCTTAGCGGGAGCTGCCACAGATACGCAGTATTTT.

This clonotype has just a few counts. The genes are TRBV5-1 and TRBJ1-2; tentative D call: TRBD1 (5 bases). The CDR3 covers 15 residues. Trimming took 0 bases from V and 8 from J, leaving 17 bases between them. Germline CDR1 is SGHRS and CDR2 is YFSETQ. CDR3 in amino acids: CASSLAAGSRSGYTF. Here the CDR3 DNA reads TGCGCCAGCAGCTTGGCGGCAGGGTCTCGGTCCGGCTACACCTTC. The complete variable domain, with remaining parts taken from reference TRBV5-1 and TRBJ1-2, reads KAGVTQTPRYLIKTRGQQVTLSCSPISGHRSVSWYQQTPGQGLQFLFEYFSETQRNKGNFPGRFSGRQFSNSRSEMNVSTLELGDSALYLCASSLAAGSRSGYTFGSGTRLTVV.

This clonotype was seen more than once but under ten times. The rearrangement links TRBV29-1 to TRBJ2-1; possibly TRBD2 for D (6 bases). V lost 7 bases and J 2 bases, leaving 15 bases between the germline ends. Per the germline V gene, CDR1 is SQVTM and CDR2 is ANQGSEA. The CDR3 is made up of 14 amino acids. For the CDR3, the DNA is TGCAGCGGCAGAGCCCCGGGGGCCTACAATGAGCAGTTCTTC. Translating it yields CSGRAPGAYNEQFF.